This TCR beta chain was found in a study of blood T cell repertoires in COVID-19. Study summary: Sources were T cells, B-cell-depleted T cells, or PBMCs; the material itself was cDNA or gDNA.

Germline V gene lookup returns CDR1 SGDLS and CDR2 YYNGEE. V was pared by 3 bases and J by 3 bases, with 3 bases of the junction left unmatched. The CDR3 has 15 residues. Generated by immunoSEQ multiplex PCR, the TCRdb table keeps only in-frame clones and is missing some. The sample has roughly 140,000 clones, 75% to 90% seen once. This rearrangement joins TRBV9 to TRBJ2-1; TRBD2 matches at 10 bases. This receptor was taken from a woman aged 60-75 years with active COVID-19. Sequencing was performed on peripheral blood. CDR3 protein: CASSAGLAYYNEQFF. In DNA, the CDR3 is TGTGCCAGCAGCGCGGGACTAGCGTACTACAATGAGCAGTTCTTC.